Listed here is a single T cell receptor beta chain. Its antigen is not known. This sample is drawn from a study of blood T cells in healthy people across ages. Study details: Template-switching capture recovered about one barcoded beta molecule per two T cells. General study points: Leaving the PBMCs unsorted stopped any conclusive comparison of naive versus antigen-experienced cells.

Then a second PCR, running roughly 6 to 12 cycles, was carried out with a sample-barcoded 5' primer and a J-beta primer mix. TCRdb reanalysed the 5' RACE reads using MiXCR and keeps one entry per CDR3 protein. The data show about 1,600,000 distinct CDR3 sequences, about 40% seen once. From germline, CDR1 is DFQATT and CDR2 SNEGSKA (reference sequence). CDR3 length equals 15 residues. Unmatched junction bases numbered 8, after V lost 6 bases and J lost 2 bases. This sequence was found in a woman aged 18-29 years in good health. The genes are TRBV20-1 and TRBJ2-3, with 10 bases lining up with TRBD2. The sample consisted of blood. CDR3: CSAPPSGGITDTQYF. CDR3 bases: TGCAGTGCCCCCCCTAGCGGGGGCATCACAGATACGCAGTATTTT.